This TCR beta chain was observed in a study of shared clonotypes between healthy human individuals. Germline loops: CDR1 MNHEY, CDR2 SVGAGI. Deletions cut 6 bases from V and 4 bases from J, with 13 bases between. The CDR3 is 13 amino acids. Libraries were prepared by immunoSEQ multiplex PCR; TCRdb keeps only in-frame clonotypes and omits some of them. There are 1.5 million to 2.5 million clones in the sample; roughly 95% occur only once, and less than 1.5% lies in the top ten. Selected positively for CCR7 and CD45RO-negative, naive CD8 cells excluded terminally differentiated effector memory CD45RA+ cells.

The sample comprised naive CD8+ T cells sorted from blood. The rearrangement links TRBV6-5 to TRBJ2-7; the D gene is possibly TRBD2 (6 bases). This TCR was sampled from a young man in good health. The DNA for the CDR3 is TGTGCCAGCAGGGCGGGACCTCGGTACGAGCAGTACTTC. Amino acid sequence: CASRAGPRYEQYF.